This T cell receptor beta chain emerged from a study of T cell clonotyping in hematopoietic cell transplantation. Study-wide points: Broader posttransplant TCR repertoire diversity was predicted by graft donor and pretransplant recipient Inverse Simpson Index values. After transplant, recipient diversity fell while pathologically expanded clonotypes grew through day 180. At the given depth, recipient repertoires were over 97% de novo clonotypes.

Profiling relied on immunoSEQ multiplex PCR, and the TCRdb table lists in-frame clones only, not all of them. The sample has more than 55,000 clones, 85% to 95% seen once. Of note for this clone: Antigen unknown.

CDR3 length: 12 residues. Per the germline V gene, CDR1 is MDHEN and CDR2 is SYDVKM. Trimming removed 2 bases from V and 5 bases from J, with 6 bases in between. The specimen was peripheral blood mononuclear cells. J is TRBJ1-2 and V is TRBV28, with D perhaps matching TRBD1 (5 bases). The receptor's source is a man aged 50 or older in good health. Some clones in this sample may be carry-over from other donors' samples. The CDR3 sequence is CASSLQGYGYTF. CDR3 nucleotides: TGTGCCAGCAGTTTACAGGGTTATGGCTACACCTTC.